A single T cell receptor (beta chain) is shown here with its context. Its target is not known. These data belong to a study of T cells in Graves' hyperthyroidism and ophthalmopathy. Background on the study: Any treatment followed the collection of peripheral blood at initial diagnosis. Regarding the study as a whole: The blood repertoire included most of the expanded thyroid clonotypes above 0.001.

The PBMCs were taken from less than 11 ml of fresh peripheral blood. The CDR3 loop spans 15 amino acids. Per germline, CDR1 MRHNA and CDR2 SNTAGT. V shed 4 bases and J 5 bases; nucleotides not matched to a gene: 4. There were TCR beta CDR3 regions amplified from RNA transcripts. The study used the HTBI primer set for a first-round RT-PCR of the TCR CDR3. TCRdb re-called the multiplex PCR reads with MiXCR, one entry per CDR3 protein. The table shows some 550,000 distinct CDR3 sequences, with 16% occurring only once. Sequencing was done on a sample of blood. The chain recombines TRBV6-4 with TRBJ2-1; 11 bases fit TRBD2. This receptor was taken from a middle-aged woman with Graves' ophthalmopathy. CDR3 sequence (DNA): TGTGCCAGCAGTGTTGGGACTAGCGGCGACAATGAGCAGTTCTTC. This sequence encodes CASSVGTSGDNEQFF.